This TCR beta chain was identified in a study of PD-1 blockade in classical Hodgkin lymphoma. Clones were read by immunoSEQ multiplex PCR, and TCRdb kept only the in-frame ones, dropping some. The sample lists 9,000 to 13,000 clones, 74% seen once, with 2.5% to 4% in the top ten. Time point here: cycle 4 day 1 (C4D1), after less than 7 weeks of nivolumab. Autologous stem cell transplantation was followed by relapse in every patient, and brentuximab vedotin exposure varied. The CD4+ T cells used were purified from thawed PBMCs through magnetic negative selection. V lost 6 bases and J 0 bases, leaving 12 bases between the germline ends. CDR1 and CDR2 (germline): WSHSY, SAAADI. The CDR3 is 15 amino acids.

This TCR was sampled from a human donor with classical Hodgkin lymphoma. The J gene is TRBJ2-4, the V gene TRBV10-2; D may match TRBD1 or TRBD2 (5 bases each). Specimen: CD4+ T cells from blood, collected before the fourth cycle of nivolumab. CDR3 coding DNA: TGCGCCAGCAGCCCTCTTGGGGGAGCCAAAAACATTCAGTACTTC. Translated: CASSPLGGAKNIQYF.